The 17 T cell receptor beta chains below come from one sample, sequenced in a study of T cells after somatic rescue of genetic block (dated by TCRdb to about 2020). The library was produced with the immunoSEQ multiplex PCR assay. Drawn from immuneACCESS, this table holds only the in-frame rearrangements with V and J called that TCRdb kept. Clones are partly lost; checked studies trace under half to an unresolved V gene and leave the rest unexplained. The sample data list about 14,000 clones, and about 65% of these were observed just once. The ten top clones hold more than 25% of the sample. Sequences were obtained from peripheral blood mononuclear cells (PBMCs). All receptors derive from a man between 18 and 29 years old.

Notes on this clone: Given a much more abundant clone one base away, this may be a read error. V usage is TRBV5-3 and J usage is TRBJ1-2, with unresolved D. TRBV5-3 is filed as an ORF, its function uncertain. The CDR3 loop spans 14 amino acids. CDR3 nucleotides: TGTGCCAGAAGTACCGGCCATCGGAGCTATGGCCACACCTTC. Its translation: CARSTGHRSYGHTF.

The CDR3 DNA follows: TGTGCCAGCATTCCGCCTGTGGGAGTAAATGATGTAAAACTGTTTTTT. As protein: CASIPPVGVNDVKLFF. This chain links TRBV2 with TRBJ1-4; D is unresolved. From germline, CDR1 is SNHLY and CDR2 FYNNEI. The V end lost 7 bases, the J end lost 10 bases, and 25 bases lay between the germline ends. CDR3 length equals 16 residues.

The chain uses TRBV5-1 and TRBJ2-1, with TRBD2 matching over 13 bases. Germline CDR1 SGHRS, CDR2 YFSETQ. The V segment lost 2 bases and the J segment 0 bases; nucleotides outside the gene matches: 11. This CDR3 has 20 amino acids. The CDR3 is CASSFKTSGGPSSSYNEQFF. The CDR3 DNA reads TGCGCCAGCAGCTTTAAGACTAGCGGGGGGCCCTCTAGCTCCTACAATGAGCAGTTCTTC.

This clone was counted a few times. J is TRBJ2-7 and V is TRBV5-1; 8 bases map to TRBD1. The germline V gene encodes CDR1 SGHRS and CDR2 YFSETQ. The J segment lost 4 bases and the V segment lost 4 bases, leaving 7 bases of the junction unmatched. The CDR3 extends over 14 amino acids. The CDR3: CASSRQGPLYEQYF. DNA for the CDR3: TGCGCCAGCAGCCGACAGGGGCCATTGTACGAGCAGTACTTC. Looking up the rest from reference TRBV5-1 and TRBJ2-7 gives the full variable domain: KAGVTQTPRYLIKTRGQQVTLSCSPISGHRSVSWYQQTPGQGLQFLFEYFSETQRNKGNFPGRFSGRQFSNSRSEMNVSTLELGDSALYLCASSRQGPLYEQYFGPGTRLTVT.

In its sample, this clone was seen once. The chain has TRBV4-1 and TRBJ2-3; no reliable D call. Trimming shortened V by 1 base and J by 7 bases, and 3 bases separated the two germline ends. Germline V gene lookup returns CDR1 MGHRA and CDR2 YSYEKL. The CDR3 contains 11 residues. CDR3 loop: CASSQGYTQYF. CDR3 DNA sequence: TGCGCCAGCAGCCAAGGGTATACGCAGTATTTT.

V gene TRBV19 combines with J gene TRBJ1-2, with D possibly TRBD1 on 6 matching bases. The CDR3 spans 13 residues. Trimming shortened V by 10 bases and J by 2 bases, and 14 bases separated the two germline ends. The V gene's germline CDR1 is LNHDA and CDR2 SQIVND (reference sequence). The CDR3 sequence: CATPGGGNYGYTF. In DNA, the CDR3 is TGTGCCACCCCCGGAGGGGGAAACTATGGCTACACCTTC.

To note about this clone: A read error may produce the germline difference seen at one junction end. J is TRBJ2-7 and V is TRBV6-6; tentatively, D is TRBD1 or TRBD2 (5 bases each). Germline CDR1 reads MNHNY; CDR2 reads SVGAGI (reference sequence). The CDR3 is 15 amino acids. The CDR3 spells CAISANLGRDGEQYF. The CDR3 region has the DNA TGTGCCATCAGTGCCAACCTGGGCAGGGACGGGGAGCAGTACTTC.

This sequence joins TRBV6-6 and TRBJ1-5, with TRBD1 as a possible D gene (5 bases). The CDR3 covers 14 residues. Trimming left V 2 bases short and J 4 bases short, with 9 bases between. CDR1 and CDR2 (germline): MNHNY, SVGAGI (reference sequence). The CDR3 DNA follows: TGTGCCAGCAGTTACCTGCAGGGAAATCAGCCCCAGCATTTT. Its translation: CASSYLQGNQPQHF.

This sequence joins TRBV5-1 and TRBJ2-7; weak D call: TRBD1 (5 bases). Germline CDR1 SGHRS, CDR2 YFSETQ. The CDR3 covers 13 residues. Trimming left V 3 bases short and J 5 bases short, with 12 bases between. The CDR3 loop reads CASSSDILHEQYF. CDR3 sequence (DNA): TGCGCCAGCAGCTCGGACATTCTCCACGAGCAGTACTTC.

The V call is TRBV6-1, the J call TRBJ2-1; 11 positions agree with TRBD2. Germline trimming cut 3 bases from V and 6 bases from J; bases unmatched to any gene: 7. The CDR3 has 16 residues. CDR1 and CDR2 from the germline V gene are MNHNS and SASEGT. The CDR3 protein is CASSDPSGRSINEQFF. As DNA, the CDR3 is TGTGCCAGCAGTGACCCTAGCGGGAGGAGTATCAATGAGCAGTTCTTC.

The gene calls are TRBV30 and TRBJ2-7; TRBD2 matches at 10 bases. CDR3 length equals 14 residues. Trimming took 2 bases from V and 7 from J; bases not matched to a gene: 8. Looked up from germline, CDR1 is GTSNPN and CDR2 is SVGIG (reference sequence). The CDR3 here is CAWSLSGGGWEQYF. The CDR3 region has the DNA TGTGCCTGGAGTCTCAGCGGGGGGGGTTGGGAGCAGTACTTC.

The sample holds a few counts of this clone. The CDR3 DNA follows: TGCGCCAGCAGTCTGGCGTGGACAGGGGGCACTGAAGCTTTCTTT. It translates to CASSLAWTGGTEAFF. This chain connects TRBV5-1 to TRBJ1-1; 10 positions match TRBD1. This CDR3 region has 15 residues. Germline V lookup: CDR1 SGHRS, CDR2 YFSETQ. The V and J ends lost 5 bases and 4 bases, in that order; junction bases with no gene match: 8. The variable domain in full, completed from reference TRBV5-1 and TRBJ1-1, reads KAGVTQTPRYLIKTRGQQVTLSCSPISGHRSVSWYQQTPGQGLQFLFEYFSETQRNKGNFPGRFSGRQFSNSRSEMNVSTLELGDSALYLCASSLAWTGGTEAFFGQGTRLTVV.

The gene calls are TRBV19 and TRBJ2-3; D is unresolved. Germline V gives CDR1 LNHDA, CDR2 SQIVND (reference sequence). The CDR3 totals 11 residues. V was shortened by 2 bases and J by 6 bases, with 3 bases between the two germline ends. CDR3 protein: CASSIRDTQYF. Here the CDR3 DNA reads TGTGCCAGTAGTATAAGGGATACGCAGTATTTT.

The rearrangement joins TRBV7-6 to TRBJ2-3, with 14 bases matching TRBD2. Germline CDR1 SGHVS, CDR2 FNYEAQ. This CDR3 has 15 residues. The V gene end was trimmed by 5 bases and the J gene end by 4 bases; junction bases not matched to a gene: 2. The CDR3 coding sequence is TGTGCCAGCAGCCTGGGACTAGCGGGGGCAGATACGCAGTATTTT. Translating gives CASSLGLAGADTQYF.

This clone has at least ten counts. The V and J genes are TRBV10-1 and TRBJ2-7; no firm D call. V dropped 4 bases and J dropped 2 bases, with 9 bases sitting between them. The CDR3 is 13 residues long. CDR1 WNHNN and CDR2 SYGVQD come from the germline V gene (reference sequence). This chain's CDR3 is CASSGDLAYEQYF. Here the CDR3 DNA reads TGCGCCAGCAGTGGGGATCTCGCCTACGAGCAGTACTTC.

J is TRBJ2-3 and V is TRBV7-9; possibly TRBD1 for D (6 bases). The ends were cut back, 0 bases at V and 6 bases at J, with 10 bases in the middle. The CDR3 totals 14 residues. Looked up from germline, CDR1 is SEHNR and CDR2 is FQNEAQ (reference sequence). The DNA for the CDR3 is TGTGCCAGCAGCTTAGCGGGGGCGATGGATACGCAGTATTTT. Protein product: CASSLAGAMDTQYF.

The chain is built from TRBV5-6 and TRBJ2-5; D is undetermined. Looked up from germline, CDR1 is SGHDT and CDR2 is YYEEEE. This CDR3 has 13 residues. V lost 2 bases to trimming and J lost 7 bases, with 12 bases between them. In DNA form, the CDR3 reads TGTGCCAGCAGCTTCGTAGCTCCGGGGACCCAGTACTTC. This codes for CASSFVAPGTQYF.